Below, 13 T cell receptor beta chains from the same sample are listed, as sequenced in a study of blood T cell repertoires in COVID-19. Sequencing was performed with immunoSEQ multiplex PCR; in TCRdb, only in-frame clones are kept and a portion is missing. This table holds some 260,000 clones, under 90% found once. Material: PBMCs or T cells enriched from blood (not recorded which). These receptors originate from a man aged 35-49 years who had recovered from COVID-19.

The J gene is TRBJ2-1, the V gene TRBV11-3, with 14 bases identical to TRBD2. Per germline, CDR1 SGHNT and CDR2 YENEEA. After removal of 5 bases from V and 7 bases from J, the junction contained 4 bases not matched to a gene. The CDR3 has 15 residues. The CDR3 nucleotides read TGTGCCAGCAGCCAAAGACTAGCGGGGGGGAATGAGCAGTTCTTC. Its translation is CASSQRLAGGNEQFF.

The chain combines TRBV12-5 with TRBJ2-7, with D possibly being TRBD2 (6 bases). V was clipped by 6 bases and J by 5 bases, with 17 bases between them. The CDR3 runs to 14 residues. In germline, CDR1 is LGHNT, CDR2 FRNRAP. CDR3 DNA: TGTGCTAGTGGCAACGGGGGTCCAGGCCACGAGCAGTACTTC. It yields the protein CASGNGGPGHEQYF.

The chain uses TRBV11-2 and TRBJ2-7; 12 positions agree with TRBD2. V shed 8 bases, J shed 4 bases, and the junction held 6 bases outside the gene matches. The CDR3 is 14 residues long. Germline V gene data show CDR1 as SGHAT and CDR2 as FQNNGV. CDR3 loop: CASAPSGGVYEQYF. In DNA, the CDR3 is TGTGCCAGCGCACCTAGCGGGGGGGTTTACGAGCAGTACTTC.

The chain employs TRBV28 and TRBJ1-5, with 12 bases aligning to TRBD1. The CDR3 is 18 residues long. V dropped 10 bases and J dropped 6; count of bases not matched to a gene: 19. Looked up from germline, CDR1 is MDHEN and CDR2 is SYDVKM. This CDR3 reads CATSSGTGGAPFFQPQHF. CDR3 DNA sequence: TGTGCCACATCATCCGGGACAGGGGGCGCCCCCTTCTTTCAGCCCCAGCATTTT.

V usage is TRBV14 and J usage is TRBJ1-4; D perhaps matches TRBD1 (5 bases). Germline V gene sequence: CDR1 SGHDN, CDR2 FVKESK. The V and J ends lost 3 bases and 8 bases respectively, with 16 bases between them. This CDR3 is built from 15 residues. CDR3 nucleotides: TGTGCCAGCAGCCAGACTTCCGGGGGTAGCGAAAAACTGTTTTTT. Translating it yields CASSQTSGGSEKLFF.

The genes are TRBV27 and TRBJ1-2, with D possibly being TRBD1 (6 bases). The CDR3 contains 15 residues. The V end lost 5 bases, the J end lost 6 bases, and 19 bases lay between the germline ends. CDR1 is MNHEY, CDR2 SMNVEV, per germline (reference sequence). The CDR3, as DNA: TGTGCCAGCAGTCTCCAGGGGCCAGAGAGGGATGGCTACACCTTC. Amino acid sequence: CASSLQGPERDGYTF.

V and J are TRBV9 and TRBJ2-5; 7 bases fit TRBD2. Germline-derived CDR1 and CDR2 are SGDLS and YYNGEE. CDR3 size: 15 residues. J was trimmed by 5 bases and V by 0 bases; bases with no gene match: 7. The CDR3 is CASSVEGQGGETQYF. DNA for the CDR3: TGTGCCAGCAGCGTAGAAGGTCAGGGAGGGGAGACCCAGTACTTC.

The chain's CDR3 is CASSPSTVSTLSGNTIYF. CDR3 DNA: TGTGCCAGCAGCCCTTCAACAGTGTCTACACTCTCTGGAAACACCATATATTTT. V is TRBV5-8 and J is TRBJ1-3; D gene ambiguous. Trimming left V 4 bases short and J 0 bases short, with 20 bases between. Germline CDR1 reads SGHTS; CDR2 reads YDEGEE. The CDR3 extends over 18 amino acids.

CDR3 sequence (DNA): TGCGCCAGCAGCCCCAATACGGGGATTAACTATGGCTACACCTTC. Protein product: CASSPNTGINYGYTF. V is TRBV4-3 and J is TRBJ1-2; no reliable D call. Looked up from germline, CDR1 is LGHNA and CDR2 is YSLEER. This CDR3 spans 15 amino acids. Trimming stripped 4 bases from V and 1 base from J, with 13 bases between.

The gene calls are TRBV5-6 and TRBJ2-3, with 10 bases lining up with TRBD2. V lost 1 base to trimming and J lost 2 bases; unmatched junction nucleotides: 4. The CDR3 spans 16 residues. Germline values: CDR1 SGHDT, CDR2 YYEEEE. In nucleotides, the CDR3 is TGTGCCAGCAGCTTGCTACTAGCGGGACACACAGATACGCAGTATTTT. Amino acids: CASSLLLAGHTDTQYF.

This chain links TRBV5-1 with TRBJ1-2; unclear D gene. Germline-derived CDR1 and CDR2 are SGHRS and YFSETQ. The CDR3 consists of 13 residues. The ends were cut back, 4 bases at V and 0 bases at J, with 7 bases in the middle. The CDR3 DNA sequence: TGCGCCAGCAGCCCGGCGGCTAACTATGGCTACACCTTC. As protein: CASSPAANYGYTF.

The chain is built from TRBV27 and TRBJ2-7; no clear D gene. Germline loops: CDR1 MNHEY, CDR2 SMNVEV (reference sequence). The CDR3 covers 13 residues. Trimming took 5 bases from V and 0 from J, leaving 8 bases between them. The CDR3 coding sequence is TGTGCCAGCAGTCTATTGAGCTCCTACGAGCAGTACTTC. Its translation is CASSLLSSYEQYF.

The CDR3 region is CASHIGGTGVSPLHF. Written as DNA, the CDR3 is TGTGCCAGCCATATCGGGGGGACAGGGGTGTCACCCCTCCACTTT. The V and J genes are TRBV7-3 and TRBJ1-6, with 10 bases that match TRBD1. V shed 8 bases and J 10 bases; nucleotides not matched to a gene: 11. CDR3 length equals 15 residues. Germline lookup yields CDR1 SGHTA and CDR2 FQGTGA.